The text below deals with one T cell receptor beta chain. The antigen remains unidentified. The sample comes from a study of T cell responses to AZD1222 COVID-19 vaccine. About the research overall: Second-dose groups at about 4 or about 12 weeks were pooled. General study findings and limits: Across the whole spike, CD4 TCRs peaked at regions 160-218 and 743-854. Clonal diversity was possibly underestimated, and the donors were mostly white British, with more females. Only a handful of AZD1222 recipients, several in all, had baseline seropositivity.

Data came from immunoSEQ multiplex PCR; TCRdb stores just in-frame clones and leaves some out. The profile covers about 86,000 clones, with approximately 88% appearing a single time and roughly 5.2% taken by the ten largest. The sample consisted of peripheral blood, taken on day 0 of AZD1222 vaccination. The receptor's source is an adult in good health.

The CDR3 loop is CASSLAPSTDTQYF. The CDR3 nucleotides are TGTGCCAGCAGCTTAGCCCCTAGCACAGATACGCAGTATTTT. The V call is TRBV7-2, the J call TRBJ2-3; D remains unclear. The length of the CDR3 is 14 residues. V lost 0 bases to trimming and J lost 0 bases, with 4 bases between them. The germline CDR1 and CDR2 sequences are SGHTA and FQGNSA. The full variable domain, in which reference TRBV7-2 and TRBJ2-3 provide the parts outside the CDR3, is GAGVSQSPSNKVTEKGKDVELRCDPISGHTALYWYRQSLGQGLEFLIYFQGNSAPDKSGLPSDRFSAERTGGSVSTLTIQRTQQEDSAVYLCASSLAPSTDTQYFGPGTRLTVL.